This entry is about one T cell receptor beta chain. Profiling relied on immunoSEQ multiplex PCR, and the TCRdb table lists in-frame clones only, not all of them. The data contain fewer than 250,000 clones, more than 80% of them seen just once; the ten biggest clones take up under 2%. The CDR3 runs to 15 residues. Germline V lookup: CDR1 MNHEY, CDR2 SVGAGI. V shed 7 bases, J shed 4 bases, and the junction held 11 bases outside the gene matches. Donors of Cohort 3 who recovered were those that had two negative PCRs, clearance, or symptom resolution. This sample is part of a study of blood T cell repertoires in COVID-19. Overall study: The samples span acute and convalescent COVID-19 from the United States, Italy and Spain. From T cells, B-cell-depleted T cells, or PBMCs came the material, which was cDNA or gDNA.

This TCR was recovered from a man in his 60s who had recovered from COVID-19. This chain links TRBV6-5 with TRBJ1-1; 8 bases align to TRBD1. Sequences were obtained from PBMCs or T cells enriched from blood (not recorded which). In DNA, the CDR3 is TGTGCCAGCACCAGCTACAGGGGGGCAGGCACTGAAGCTTTCTTT. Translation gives CASTSYRGAGTEAFF.